A selection of T cell receptor beta chains follows, all from one sample in a study of graft-versus-host responses after intestinal transplantation. TCRdb keeps only in-frame clones here, not all; method: immunoSEQ multiplex PCR. Here the sample spans about 45,000 clones, 75% to 95% being singletons. This specimen was PBMCs, taken 524 days after transplant. These receptors came from a human patient who received an intestinal transplant, so some T cells may come from the graft donor. Each CDR3 is given with its conserved first and last residue. D genes are given only for firm matches. Size values are once, few and many counts, or a class for expanded clones, and some rows have none.

v_gene,len,d_gene,abundance,j_gene,CDR3nt,CDR3aa
TRBV6-1,13,NA,NA,TRBJ2-5,TGTGCCAGCAGTGTTGGGATCCAAGAGACCCAGTACTTC,CASSVGIQETQYF
TRBV19,12,NA,few,TRBJ2-4,TGTGCCAGTAGTGTTTGGGAAGACATTCAGTACTTC,CASSVWEDIQYF
TRBV19,15,NA,NA,TRBJ1-5,TGTGCCAGTAGCTGGGGCTTCGGGCGCAATCAGCCCCAGCATTTT,CASSWGFGRNQPQHF
TRBV28,15,NA,NA,TRBJ2-7,TGTGCCAGCAGTTTAGGGGGGCCTATCTCCTACGAGCAGTACTTC,CASSLGGPISYEQYF
TRBV7-2,13,NA,NA,TRBJ2-5,TGTGCCAGCAGCCGCCCGCAGGAAGAGACCCAGTACTTC,CASSRPQEETQYF
TRBV7-9,15,NA,NA,TRBJ1-5,TGTGCCAGCAGCCCGGAAGGGATTAGCAATCAGCCCCAGCATTTT,CASSPEGISNQPQHF
TRBV5-4,14,NA,NA,TRBJ1-1,TGTGCCAGCAGCTTCCACCCATCGAACACTGAAGCTTTCTTT,CASSFHPSNTEAFF
TRBV11-2,15,NA,NA,TRBJ1-1,TGTGCCAGCAGCCCATGGGGGGTCGGAGACACTGAAGCTTTCTTT,CASSPWGVGDTEAFF
TRBV5-8,13,NA,NA,TRBJ1-2,TGTGCCAGCAGCTTCTCACACTCGGATGGCTACACCTTC,CASSFSHSDGYTF
TRBV7-9,14,NA,NA,TRBJ2-1,TGTGCCAGCAGGTGGAGGGCCTCAGACAATGAGCAGTTCTTC,CASRWRASDNEQFF
TRBV18,17,NA,NA,TRBJ1-3,TGTGCCAGCTCACCACCGAAGGGTTTCCTAACTGGAAACACCATATATTTT,CASSPPKGFLTGNTIYF
TRBV5-4,13,TRBD1,NA,TRBJ1-2,TGTGCCAGCAGCTTGACGACAGGGAGCGGCTACACCTTC,CASSLTTGSGYTF
TRBV11-3,16,TRBD1,NA,TRBJ1-2,TGTGCCAGCAGCTTAGGGCTCCAGGGGGCGAACTATGGCTACACCTTC,CASSLGLQGANYGYTF
TRBV30,12,NA,NA,TRBJ1-1,TGTGCCTGGAGTCGTTCGAACACTGAAGCTTTCTTT,CAWSRSNTEAFF
TRBV7-3,17,TRBD2,NA,TRBJ2-4,TGTGCCAGCAGCTACAACGGTATGGAACTAGCGGGTTCGATTCAGTACTTC,CASSYNGMELAGSIQYF
TRBV28,12,NA,NA,TRBJ2-7,TGTGCCAGCAGACCACAGGCCGGAGAGCAGTACTTC,CASRPQAGEQYF
TRBV4-2,15,TRBD2,NA,TRBJ2-7,TGTGCCAGCAGCCAAGAGGCGGGAGGCCACTACGAGCAGTACTTC,CASSQEAGGHYEQYF
TRBV5-6,14,NA,NA,TRBJ1-3,TGTGCCAGCAGCGGGACCGACCGTGGAAACACCATATATTTT,CASSGTDRGNTIYF
TRBV29-1,14,TRBD2,NA,TRBJ2-3,TGCAGCGTTGAACCTAGCGGGAGGGCTGATACGCAGTATTTT,CSVEPSGRADTQYF
TRBV28,14,TRBD1,NA,TRBJ1-4,TGTGCCAGCAGTTTCCAGGGGGCAGGGGAAAAACTGTTTTTT,CASSFQGAGEKLFF
TRBV11-1,16,NA,NA,TRBJ2-4,TGTGCCAGCAGCCCGCTTTTGGGACTAGCCAAAAACATTCAGTACTTC,CASSPLLGLAKNIQYF
TRBV11-2,14,NA,NA,TRBJ2-7,TGTGCCAGCACTCCCCAACCATTGACCTACGAGCAGTACTTC,CASTPQPLTYEQYF
TRBV11-2,16,NA,NA,TRBJ1-4,TGTGCCAGCAGCTCCCTCAAAGTGTCGACTAATGAAAAACTGTTTTTT,CASSSLKVSTNEKLFF
TRBV7-9,14,NA,NA,TRBJ1-2,TGTGCCAGCAGCTTAGCCGGATCGTCGTATGGCTACACCTTC,CASSLAGSSYGYTF
TRBV9,15,NA,NA,TRBJ1-2,TGTGCCAGCAGCGTAGACTACAGAGCCAGGGTAGGCTACACCTTC,CASSVDYRARVGYTF
TRBV4-2,15,TRBD2,once,TRBJ2-1,TGTGCCAGCAGCCAAGAACAGCGGGAGAGCAATGAGCAGTTCTTC,CASSQEQRESNEQFF
TRBV10-3,13,NA,NA,TRBJ2-1,TGTGCCATCAGTGGAACAGACTACAATGAGCAGTTCTTC,CAISGTDYNEQFF
TRBV30,15,TRBD1,once,TRBJ1-2,TGTGCCTGGAGGGAAAGACAGGGGAGGGCTTATGGCTACACCTTC,CAWRERQGRAYGYTF